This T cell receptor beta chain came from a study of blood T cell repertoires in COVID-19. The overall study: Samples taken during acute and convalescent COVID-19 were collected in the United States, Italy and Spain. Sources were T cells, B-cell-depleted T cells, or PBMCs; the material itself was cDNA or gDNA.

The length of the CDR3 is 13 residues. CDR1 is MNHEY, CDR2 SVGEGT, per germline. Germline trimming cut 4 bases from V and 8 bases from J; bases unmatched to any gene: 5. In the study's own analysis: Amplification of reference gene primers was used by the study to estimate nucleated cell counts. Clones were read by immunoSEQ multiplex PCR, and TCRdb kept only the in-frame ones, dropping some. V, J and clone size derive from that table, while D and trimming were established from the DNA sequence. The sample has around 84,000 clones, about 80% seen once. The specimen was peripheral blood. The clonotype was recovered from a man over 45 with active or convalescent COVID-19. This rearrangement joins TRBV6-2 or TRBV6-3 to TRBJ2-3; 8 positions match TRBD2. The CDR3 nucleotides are TGTGCCAGCAGTTTTAGCGGGGAAGCTACGCAGTATTTT. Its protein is CASSFSGEATQYF.